A single sample gave rise to the 21 T cell receptor beta chains below, sequenced in a study of shared clonotypes between healthy human individuals. Sequencing used immunoSEQ multiplex PCR; TCRdb keeps in-frame clones, though not all of them. The sample yields about 480,000 clones, nearly 80% seen once. Material: PBMCs. The origin of the receptors is a woman in her thirties or forties in good health. Some clones in this sample may be carry-over from other donors' samples.

This clone was counted only a few times. CDR3 region: CASSGPTEAFF. The DNA of the CDR3 is TGTGCCAGCAGCGGCCCCACTGAAGCTTTCTTT. The genes are TRBV5-8 and TRBJ1-1; D uncertain. CDR3 length: 11 residues. V lost 4 bases and J lost 4, with 5 bases in between. Germline CDR1 and CDR2: SGHTS and YDEGEE.

The chain employs TRBV7-2 and TRBJ2-5, with TRBD2 matching over 14 bases. V was pared by 4 bases and J by 5 bases, with 6 bases of the junction left unmatched. The CDR3 has 16 residues. Germline V CDR1 and CDR2: SGHTA, FQGNSA. CDR3 region: CASSSGLAGAFETQYF. The CDR3 bases are TGTGCCAGCAGCTCGGGACTAGCGGGAGCGTTTGAGACCCAGTACTTC.

The J gene is TRBJ2-7, the V gene TRBV28, with 9 bases identical to TRBD1. After removal of 2 bases from V and 1 base from J, the junction contained 9 bases not matched to a gene. Germline-derived CDR1 and CDR2 are MDHEN and SYDVKM. The CDR3 is 17 residues long. The CDR3 loop is CASSLRAGTGPSYEQYF. CDR3 bases: TGTGCCAGCAGTTTACGGGCCGGGACAGGGCCTTCCTACGAGCAGTACTTC. The whole variable domain, remainder taken from reference TRBV28 and TRBJ2-7, is DVKVTQSSRYLVKRTGEKVFLECVQDMDHENMFWYRQDPGLGLRLIYFSYDVKMKEKGDIPEGYSVSREKKERFSLILESASTNQTSMYLCASSLRAGTGPSYEQYFGPGTRLTVT.

The gene calls are TRBV6-5 and TRBJ2-7; D possibly corresponds to TRBD2 (5 bases). This CDR3 spans 13 amino acids. The germline V and J ends were trimmed by 5 bases and 3 bases, with 11 bases remaining between them. CDR1 and CDR2 from the germline V gene are MNHEY and SVGAGI. CDR3 DNA sequence: TGTGCCAGCAGTGGGAGCAATGACTACGAGCAGTACTTC. Translating gives CASSGSNDYEQYF.

The V gene is TRBV7-8, the J gene TRBJ2-2; 8 bases line up with TRBD2. There are 15 residues in the CDR3. Germline V gene sequence: CDR1 SGHVS, CDR2 FQNEAQ. With 7 bases clipped from V and 6 bases from J, the junction kept 10 bases outside the gene matches. CDR3 DNA sequence: TGTGCCAGCACCACAAGCGGGAGTGGTTCCGGGGAGCTGTTTTTT. Residues: CASTTSGSGSGELFF.

The J gene is TRBJ2-1, the V gene TRBV6-5; the match to TRBD2 covers 10 bases. The V gene's germline CDR1 is MNHEY and CDR2 SVGAGI. This CDR3 region has 16 residues. Trimming cost V 4 bases and J 1 base; bases outside gene matches: 4. The CDR3 region is CASSSASGSSYNEQFF. In nucleotides, the CDR3 is TGTGCCAGCAGTTCCGCTAGCGGGAGTTCCTACAATGAGCAGTTCTTC.

This chain uses TRBV21-1 with TRBJ1-2; no check of the table's D call, TRBD1, against the DNA was made. TRBV21-1 is a pseudogene locus. The CDR3 sequence is 17 residues long. The DNA for the CDR3 is TGTGCCAGCAGCAAGCCACTCGCCTTTGCAGGTAACTATGGCTACACCTTC. Translating it yields CASSKPLAFAGNYGYTF.

The chain links TRBV5-4 to TRBJ1-2; TRBD1 might be the D (5 bases). The germline V gene has CDR1 SGHNT and CDR2 YYREEE (reference sequence). The CDR3 contains 16 residues. The V end was cut by 5 bases, the J end by 0 bases, with 17 bases between. CDR3 nucleotides: TGTGCCAGCAGGAGGGCAGGGCCCACGGCTAACTATGGCTACACCTTC. Amino acid sequence: CASRRAGPTANYGYTF.

Comment on this clone: At one boundary the junction diverges from the germline segment, which might be a read error. This chain links TRBV7-7 with TRBJ2-3, with no clear D. Germline V gene sequence: CDR1 SSHAT, CDR2 FNYEAQ (reference sequence). The CDR3 has 15 residues. The CDR3 spells CASSLGRASTDTQYF. The CDR3 bases are TGTGCTAGCAGCTTAGGTCGAGCTAGCACAGATACGCAGTATTTT.

This clone was seen a handful of times. The rearrangement uses TRBV6-1 and TRBJ2-1; no definite D call. Germline V gives CDR1 MNHNS, CDR2 SASEGT. Trimming shortened V by 7 bases and J by 5 bases, and 15 bases separated the two germline ends. The CDR3 covers 14 residues. This chain's CDR3 is CASIDTQPNNEQFF. The DNA of the CDR3 is TGTGCCAGCATCGACACGCAGCCGAACAATGAGCAGTTCTTC.

The rearrangement uses TRBV7-3 and TRBJ2-7, with 10 bases identical to TRBD2. V shed 5 bases, J shed 7 bases, and the junction held 5 bases outside the gene matches. This CDR3 region has 13 residues. Per germline, CDR1 SGHTA and CDR2 FQGTGA. CDR3 bases: TGTGCCAGCAGCCTAGCGGGAGCGCGGGAGCAGTACTTC. It translates to CASSLAGAREQYF.

This clone was seen a handful of times. This rearrangement joins TRBV30 to TRBJ1-5; no clear D gene. The CDR3 covers 10 residues. Germline V gene sequence: CDR1 GTSNPN, CDR2 SVGIG (reference sequence). Trimming removed 0 bases from V and 11 bases from J, with 5 bases in between. CDR3 in amino acids: CAWSVRSQHF. The CDR3 region has the DNA TGTGCCTGGAGTGTACGGTCCCAGCATTTT.

This sequence joins TRBV18 and TRBJ1-2, with TRBD1 as a possible D gene (6 bases). This CDR3 has 18 residues. The germline V and J ends were trimmed by 0 bases and 5 bases, with 22 bases remaining between them. Germline V lookup: CDR1 KGHSH, CDR2 LQKENI. CDR3: CASSPPSGGQGKWYGYTF. The CDR3 DNA reads as TGTGCCAGCTCACCACCTAGCGGGGGTCAGGGGAAGTGGTATGGCTACACCTTC.

This clone showed up just a few times. This chain joins TRBV29-1 and TRBJ2-4; D may correspond to TRBD1 or TRBD2 (5 bases each). CDR3 length: 11 amino acids. The germline CDR1 and CDR2 sequences are SQVTM and ANQGSEA. Deletions cut 4 bases from V and 11 bases from J, with 12 bases between. As DNA, the CDR3 is TGCAGCGTTGCCGGGGACCAGGTTCAGTACTTC. Protein: CSVAGDQVQYF.

Of note for this clone: The same CDR3 can be traced to other DNA sequences in this sample. V usage is TRBV27 and J usage is TRBJ2-1; D unclear. The CDR3 runs to 12 residues. In germline, CDR1 is MNHEY, CDR2 SMNVEV (reference sequence). V was clipped by 4 bases and J by 10 bases, with 11 bases between them. CDR3 DNA sequence: TGTGCCAGCAGTTCCGGTTTGGGGGAGCAGTTCTTC. It codes for CASSSGLGEQFF.

V and J are TRBV13 and TRBJ2-1, with 8 positions matching TRBD2. V trimming: 6 bases; J trimming: 7 bases; junction bases outside the gene matches: 20. Per germline, CDR1 PRHDT and CDR2 FYEKMQ (reference sequence). The CDR3 extends over 18 amino acids. In DNA form, the CDR3 reads TGTGCCAGCAGACCCGTATTAGCGGGAAGGGGCTTTTGGAATGAGCAGTTCTTC. Amino acids: CASRPVLAGRGFWNEQFF.

A few counts support this clone. V usage is TRBV7-9 and J usage is TRBJ2-1; D is unresolved. The CDR3 extends over 15 amino acids. CDR1 is SEHNR and CDR2 is FQNEAQ in the germline V gene (reference sequence). Trimming removed 5 bases at V and 0 bases at J, with 11 bases between. This CDR3 reads CASSQEASSYNEQFF. The CDR3 DNA reads TGTGCCAGCAGCCAAGAGGCGAGCTCCTACAATGAGCAGTTCTTC.

The chain recombines TRBV28 with TRBJ2-1; 9 nucleotides match TRBD2. The germline V gene encodes CDR1 MDHEN and CDR2 SYDVKM. The CDR3 extends over 16 amino acids. Trimming took 4 bases from V and 7 from J; bases not matched to a gene: 11. For the CDR3, the DNA is TGTGCCAGCAGTTCTGGGGCGGGAGGGCCTTTTAATGAGCAGTTCTTC. It yields the protein CASSSGAGGPFNEQFF.

To note about this clone: Other DNA sequences in the same sample also yield this CDR3. The rearrangement links TRBV7-9 to TRBJ2-1, with TRBD2 matching over 9 bases. Germline trimming cut 1 base from V and 6 bases from J; bases unmatched to any gene: 1. Germline CDR1 reads SEHNR; CDR2 reads FQNEAQ (reference sequence). The CDR3 spans 14 residues. CDR3 DNA: TGTGCCAGCAGCTTAGGGGGACTAGCCAATGAGCAGTTCTTC. It specifies CASSLGGLANEQFF.

In this sample, this clone turned up once. The rearrangement links TRBV7-9 to TRBJ2-5, with TRBD1 matching over 7 bases. The J call may be mistaken, given a closer DNA end match to TRBJ2-7. The germline V gene encodes CDR1 SEHNR and CDR2 FQNEAQ (reference sequence). The CDR3 totals 15 residues. CDR3 DNA: TGTGCCAGCAGCTTAGCGTTGGGACAGAGGTACGAGCAGTACTTC. Translation gives CASSLALGQRYEQYF.

This clone has only a few counts. The chain uses TRBV6-4 and TRBJ2-6, with D hard to call. V lost 4 bases and J lost 0, with 10 bases in between. Germline-derived CDR1 and CDR2 are MRHNA and SNTAGT. The CDR3 length is 16 residues. The CDR3 DNA sequence: TGTGCCAGCAGTGTGGGCGGCAGCTCTGGGGCCAACGTCCTGACTTTC. Encoded protein: CASSVGGSSGANVLTF.